This T cell receptor (beta chain) was recorded in a study of T cell repertoires in cytomegalovirus infection. Study-level information: In public TCR beta signatures, there were indications of both CMV infection and matching HLA type.

V lost 0 bases and J 4 bases, leaving 10 bases between the germline ends. CDR1 is LNHNV, CDR2 YYDKDF, per germline (reference sequence). This CDR3 comprises 15 residues. This clonotype was counted only a few times. Its specificity is unknown. Using its own MiXCR run on the reads, TCRdb lists one record per CDR3 protein. The data contain fewer than 700,000 distinct CDR3 sequences, less than 25% of them singletons. Study results and limitations: In two of eight donors, the top clonotype was HLA-C-restricted CMV-specific. Totalled public TCR beta family frequency picked out people who carried CMV plus the relevant HLA.

The genes are TRBV15 and TRBJ1-5; D possibly corresponds to TRBD1 (6 bases). This TCR derives from a human donor in good health (CMV status not recorded). Some clones in this sample may be carry-over from other donors' samples. Sequences were obtained from CD8+ T cells from PBMCs. The CDR3 loop is CATSREGTNNQPQHF. The CDR3 DNA sequence: TGTGCCACCAGCAGAGAAGGGACAAATAATCAGCCCCAGCATTTT.